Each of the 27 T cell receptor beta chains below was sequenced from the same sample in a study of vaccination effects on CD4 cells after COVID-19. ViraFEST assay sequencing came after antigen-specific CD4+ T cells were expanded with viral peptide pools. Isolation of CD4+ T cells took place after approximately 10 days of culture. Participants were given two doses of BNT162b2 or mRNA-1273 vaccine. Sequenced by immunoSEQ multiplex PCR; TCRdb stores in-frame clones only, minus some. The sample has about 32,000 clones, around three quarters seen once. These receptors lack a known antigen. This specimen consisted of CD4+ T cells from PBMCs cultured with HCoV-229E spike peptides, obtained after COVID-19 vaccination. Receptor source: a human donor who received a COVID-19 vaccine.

The CDR3 coding sequence is TGTGCCAGCAGCCAAGATAGGGACAGGGCCTTCGTGCTGTCGTCTGGAAACACCATATATTTT. This codes for CASSQDRDRAFVLSSGNTIYF. This chain links TRBV3-1 (or the pseudogene TRBV3-2) with TRBJ1-3, with 9 bases matching TRBD1. With 0 bases clipped from V and 1 base from J, the junction kept 16 bases outside the gene matches. The CDR3 sequence is 21 residues long. CDR1 is LGHDT and CDR2 is YNNKEL in the germline V gene (reference sequence).

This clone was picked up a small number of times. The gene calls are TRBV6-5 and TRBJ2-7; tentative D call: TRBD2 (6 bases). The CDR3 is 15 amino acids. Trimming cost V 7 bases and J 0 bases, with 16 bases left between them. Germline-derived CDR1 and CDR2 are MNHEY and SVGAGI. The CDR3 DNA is TGTGCCAGCAAATTTGGGGGGTCAAACTCCTACGAGCAGTACTTC. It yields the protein CASKFGGSNSYEQYF.

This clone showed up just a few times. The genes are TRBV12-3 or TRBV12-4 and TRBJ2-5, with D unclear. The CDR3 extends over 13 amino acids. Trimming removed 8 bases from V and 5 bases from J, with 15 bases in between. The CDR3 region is CASAITERETQYF. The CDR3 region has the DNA TGTGCCAGCGCAATCACGGAACGGGAGACCCAGTACTTC.

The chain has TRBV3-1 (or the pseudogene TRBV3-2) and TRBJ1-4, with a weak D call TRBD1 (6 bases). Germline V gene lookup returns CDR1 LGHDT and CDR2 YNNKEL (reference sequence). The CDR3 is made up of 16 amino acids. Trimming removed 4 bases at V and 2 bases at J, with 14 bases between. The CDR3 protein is CASSRNNRATNEKLFF. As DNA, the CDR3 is TGTGCCAGCAGCCGAAATAACAGGGCTACTAATGAAAAACTGTTTTTT.

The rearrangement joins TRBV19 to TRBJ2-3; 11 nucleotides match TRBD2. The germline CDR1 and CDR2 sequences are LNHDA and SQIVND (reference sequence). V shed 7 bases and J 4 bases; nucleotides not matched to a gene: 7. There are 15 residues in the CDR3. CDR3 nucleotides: TGTGCCAGTAATCGGGGGACTAGCGGTCCAGATACGCAGTATTTT. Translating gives CASNRGTSGPDTQYF.

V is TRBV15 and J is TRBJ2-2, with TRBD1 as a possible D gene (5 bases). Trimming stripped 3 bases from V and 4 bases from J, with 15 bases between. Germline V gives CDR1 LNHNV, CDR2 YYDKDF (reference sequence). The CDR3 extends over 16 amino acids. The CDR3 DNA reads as TGTGCCACCAGCAGGTCAGGGTTACGCGGCACCGGGGAGCTGTTTTTT. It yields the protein CATSRSGLRGTGELFF.

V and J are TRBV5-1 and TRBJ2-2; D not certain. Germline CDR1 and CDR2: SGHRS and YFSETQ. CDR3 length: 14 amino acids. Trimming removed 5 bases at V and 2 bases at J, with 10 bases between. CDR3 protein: CASSPKQNTGELFF. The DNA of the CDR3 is TGCGCCAGCAGTCCCAAACAAAACACCGGGGAGCTGTTTTTT.

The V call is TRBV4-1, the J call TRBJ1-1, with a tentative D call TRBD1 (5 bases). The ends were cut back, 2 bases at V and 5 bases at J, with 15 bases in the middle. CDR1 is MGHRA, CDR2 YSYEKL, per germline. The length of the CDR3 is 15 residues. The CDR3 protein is CASSQSSLGDTEAFF. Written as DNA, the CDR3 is TGCGCCAGCAGCCAAAGTTCTTTAGGGGATACTGAAGCTTTCTTT.

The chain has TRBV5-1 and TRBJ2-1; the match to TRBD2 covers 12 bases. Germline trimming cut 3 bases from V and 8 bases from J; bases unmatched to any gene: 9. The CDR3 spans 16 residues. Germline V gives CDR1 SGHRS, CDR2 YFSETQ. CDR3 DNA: TGCGCCAGCAGCTCGATTCCTAGCGGGAGGGTACATGAGCAGTTCTTC. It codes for CASSSIPSGRVHEQFF.

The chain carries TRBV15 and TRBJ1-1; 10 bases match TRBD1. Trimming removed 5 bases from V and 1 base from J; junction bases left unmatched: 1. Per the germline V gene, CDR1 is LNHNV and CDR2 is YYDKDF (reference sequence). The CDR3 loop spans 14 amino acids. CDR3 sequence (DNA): TGTGCCACCAGCCGGGACAGGGGGAACACTGAAGCTTTCTTT. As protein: CATSRDRGNTEAFF. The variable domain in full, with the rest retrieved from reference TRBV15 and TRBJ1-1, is DAMVIQNPRYQVTQFGKPVTLSCSQTLNHNVMYWYQQKSSQAPKLLFHYYDKDFNNEADTPDNFQSRRPNTSFCFLDIRSPGLGDTAMYLCATSRDRGNTEAFFGQGTRLTVV.

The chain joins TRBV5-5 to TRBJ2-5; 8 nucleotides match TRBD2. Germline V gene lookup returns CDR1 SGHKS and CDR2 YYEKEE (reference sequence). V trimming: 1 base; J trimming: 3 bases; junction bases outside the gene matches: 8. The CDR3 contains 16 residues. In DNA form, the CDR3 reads TGTGCCAGCAGCTTGCTCCCCGGGGGGGAGAAAGAGACCCAGTACTTC. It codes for CASSLLPGGEKETQYF.

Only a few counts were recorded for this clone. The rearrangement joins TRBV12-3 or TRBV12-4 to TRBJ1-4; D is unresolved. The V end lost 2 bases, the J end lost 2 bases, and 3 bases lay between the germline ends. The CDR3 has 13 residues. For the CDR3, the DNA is TGTGCCAGCAGTTTATGGACTAATGAAAAACTGTTTTTT. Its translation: CASSLWTNEKLFF.

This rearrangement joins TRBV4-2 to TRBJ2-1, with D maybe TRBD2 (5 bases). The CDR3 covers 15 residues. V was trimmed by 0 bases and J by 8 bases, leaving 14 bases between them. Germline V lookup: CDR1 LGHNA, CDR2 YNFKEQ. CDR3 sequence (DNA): TGTGCCAGCAGCCAAGACCCGCTAGGGAGCTATGAGCAGTTCTTC. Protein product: CASSQDPLGSYEQFF.

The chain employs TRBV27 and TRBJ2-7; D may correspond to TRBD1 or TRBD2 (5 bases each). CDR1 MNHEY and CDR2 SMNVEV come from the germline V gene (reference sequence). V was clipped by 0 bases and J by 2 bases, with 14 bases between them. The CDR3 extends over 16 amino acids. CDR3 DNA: TGTGCCAGCAGTTTATCAGGGGCCATCGGGGCCTACGAGCAGTACTTC. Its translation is CASSLSGAIGAYEQYF.

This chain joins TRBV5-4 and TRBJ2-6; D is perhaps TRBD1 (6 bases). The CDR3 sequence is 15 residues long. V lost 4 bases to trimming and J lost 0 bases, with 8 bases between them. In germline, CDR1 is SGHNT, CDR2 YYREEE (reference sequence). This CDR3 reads CASSTGLSGANVLTF. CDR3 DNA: TGTGCCAGCAGCACAGGGCTCTCTGGGGCCAACGTCCTGACTTTC.

CDR3 DNA sequence: TGTGCCAGCAGCTTGGTCGTGTCAGTCTATGGCTACACCTTC. Translating gives CASSLVVSVYGYTF. The chain links TRBV5-6 to TRBJ1-2, with D hard to call. V lost 0 bases to trimming and J lost 4 bases, with 10 bases between them. In germline, CDR1 is SGHDT, CDR2 YYEEEE. This CDR3 has 14 residues.

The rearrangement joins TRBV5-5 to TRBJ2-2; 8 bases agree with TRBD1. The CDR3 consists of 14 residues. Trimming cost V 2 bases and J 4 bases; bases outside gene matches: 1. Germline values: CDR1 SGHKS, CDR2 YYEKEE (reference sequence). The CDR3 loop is CASSFGTGTGELFF. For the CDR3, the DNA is TGTGCCAGCAGCTTCGGGACAGGCACCGGGGAGCTGTTTTTT. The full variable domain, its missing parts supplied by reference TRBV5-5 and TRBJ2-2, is DAGVTQSPTHLIKTRGQQVTLRCSPISGHKSVSWYQQVLGQGPQFIFQYYEKEERGRGNFPDRFSARQFPNYSSELNVNALLLGDSALYLCASSFGTGTGELFFGEGSRLTVL.

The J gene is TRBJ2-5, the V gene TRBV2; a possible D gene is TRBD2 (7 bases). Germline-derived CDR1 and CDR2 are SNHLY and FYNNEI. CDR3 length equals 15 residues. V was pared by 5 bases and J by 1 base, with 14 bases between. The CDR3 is CASSPWGGLQETQYF. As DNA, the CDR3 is TGTGCCAGCAGTCCGTGGGGGGGGCTCCAAGAGACCCAGTACTTC.

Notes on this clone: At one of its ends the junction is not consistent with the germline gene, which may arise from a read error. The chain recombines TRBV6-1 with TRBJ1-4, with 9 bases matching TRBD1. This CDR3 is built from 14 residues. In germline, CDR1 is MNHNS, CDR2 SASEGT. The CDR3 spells CVSSEGQGFEKLFF. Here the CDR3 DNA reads TGTGTCAGCAGTGAAGGACAGGGGTTTGAAAAACTGTTTTTT.

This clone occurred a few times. As DNA, the CDR3 is TGTGCCAGCGGTAGAGGGGGATGGCAAGAGACCCAGTACTTC. Translation: CASGRGGWQETQYF. The chain combines TRBV5-4 with TRBJ2-5, with a weak D call TRBD1 (6 bases). V was shortened by 7 bases and J by 2 bases, with 15 bases between the two germline ends. CDR1 SGHNT and CDR2 YYREEE come from the germline V gene (reference sequence). CDR3 size: 14 residues.

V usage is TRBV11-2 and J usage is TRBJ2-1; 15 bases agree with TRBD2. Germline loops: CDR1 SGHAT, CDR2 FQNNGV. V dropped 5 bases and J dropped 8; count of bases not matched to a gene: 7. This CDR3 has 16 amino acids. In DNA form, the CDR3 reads TGTGCCAGCAGCGGCGGACTAGCGGGGGGGGGTTATGAGCAGTTCTTC. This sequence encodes CASSGGLAGGGYEQFF.

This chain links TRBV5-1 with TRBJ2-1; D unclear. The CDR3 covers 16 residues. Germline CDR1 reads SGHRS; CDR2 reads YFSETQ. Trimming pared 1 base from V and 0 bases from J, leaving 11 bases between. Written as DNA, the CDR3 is TGCGCCAGCAGCTTGCAGCCCCTCCGCTCCTACAATGAGCAGTTCTTC. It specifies CASSLQPLRSYNEQFF.

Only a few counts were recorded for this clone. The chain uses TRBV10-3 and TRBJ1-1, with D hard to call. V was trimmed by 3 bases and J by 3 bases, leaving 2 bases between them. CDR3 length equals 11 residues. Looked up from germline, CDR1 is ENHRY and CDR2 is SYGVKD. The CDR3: CAISDYTEAFF. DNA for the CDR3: TGTGCCATCAGTGATTACACTGAAGCTTTCTTT.

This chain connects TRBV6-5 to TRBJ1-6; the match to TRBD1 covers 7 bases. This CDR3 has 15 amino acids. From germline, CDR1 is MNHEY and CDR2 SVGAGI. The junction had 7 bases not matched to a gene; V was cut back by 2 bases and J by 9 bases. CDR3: CASSYVTGVGSPLHF. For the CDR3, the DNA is TGTGCCAGCAGTTACGTCACAGGGGTTGGTTCACCCCTCCACTTT.

CDR3 region: CASRQTGGTSTDTQYF. CDR3 sequence (DNA): TGCGCCAGCAGACAAACAGGGGGTACTAGCACAGATACGCAGTATTTT. The chain uses TRBV5-1 and TRBJ2-3; 8 positions agree with TRBD1. Germline values: CDR1 SGHRS, CDR2 YFSETQ. V lost 5 bases and J lost 0; bases outside the gene matches: 8. This CDR3 spans 16 amino acids.

The CDR3, as DNA: TGTGCCAGCAGCCAAGCTGAAAATTCACCCCTCCACTTT. It specifies CASSQAENSPLHF. V gene TRBV3-1 (or the pseudogene TRBV3-2) combines with J gene TRBJ1-6; D not certain. The germline CDR1 and CDR2 sequences are LGHDT and YNNKEL (reference sequence). This CDR3 has 13 residues. The V end lost 1 base, the J end lost 7 bases, and 5 bases lay between the germline ends.

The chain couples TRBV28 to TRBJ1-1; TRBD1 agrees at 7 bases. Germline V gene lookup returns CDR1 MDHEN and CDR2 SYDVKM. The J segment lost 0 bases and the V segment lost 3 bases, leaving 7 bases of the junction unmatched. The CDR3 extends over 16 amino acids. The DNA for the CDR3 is TGTGCCAGCAGTTTTGGGACAGCTAGCATGAACACTGAAGCTTTCTTT. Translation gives CASSFGTASMNTEAFF.